This TCR beta chain was recovered during a study of blood T cell repertoires in COVID-19. About the study: The cDNA or gDNA used as material had been derived from T cells, B-cell-depleted T cells, or PBMCs.

Germline V gene lookup returns CDR1 SNHLY and CDR2 FYNNEI. Germline trimming cut 6 bases from V and 5 bases from J; bases unmatched to any gene: 3. The CDR3 totals 14 residues. Measured with immunoSEQ multiplex PCR; TCRdb has only the in-frame clones, and not every one. Of 50,000 to 60,000 clones in the sample, approximately 90% are singletons; the top ten hold approximately 6.2%. V and J are TRBV2 and TRBJ2-2; 10 positions agree with TRBD2. This TCR was sampled from a man in his forties with acute or convalescent COVID-19. Material for sequencing was peripheral blood. CDR3 nucleotides: TGTGCCAGCAGACTAGCGGGAAATACCGGGGAGCTGTTTTTT. Residues: CASRLAGNTGELFF.